A selection of T cell receptor beta chains follows, all from one sample in a study of cytomegalovirus exposure and HLA in healthy donors. Sequencing was performed with immunoSEQ multiplex PCR; in TCRdb, only in-frame clones are kept and a portion is missing. Counted here are 110,000 or so clones, 76% occurring once; the ten biggest clones make up over 7%. Material: PBMCs. These TCRs come from a woman in her forties or fifties in good health and CMV-seropositive. Both conserved end residues are part of each CDR3. A D gene is named only where the DNA matches it firmly. The size field is filled for only some rows; it gives once, few, many or a size class.

d_call j_call clone_size v_call cdr3_aa cdr3_nt
. TRBJ1-3 . TRBV6-5 CASSLSGHSGNTIYF TGTGCCAGCAGTTTGAGCGGGCACTCTGGAAACACCATATATTTT
. TRBJ2-7 . TRBV2 CASKSDSSYEQYF TGTGCCAGCAAATCGGACTCCTCCTACGAGCAGTACTTC
. TRBJ2-1 . TRBV5-1 CASSGIRQSYNEQFF TGCGCCAGCAGCGGGATCCGACAGTCCTACAATGAGCAGTTCTTC
TRBD1 TRBJ2-2 . TRBV7-3 CASSRSPRDRGPGELFF TGTGCCAGCAGCCGGAGTCCCCGGGACAGGGGGCCCGGGGAGCTGTTTTTT
. TRBJ1-2 once TRBV5-1 CASSFDSTLGGYTF TGCGCCAGCAGCTTCGACAGCACCTTGGGGGGCTACACCTTC
TRBD1 TRBJ2-7 . TRBV5-5 CASSAAQGLWGEQYF TGTGCCAGCAGCGCAGCACAGGGGCTCTGGGGGGAGCAGTACTTC
. TRBJ2-7 . TRBV21-1 CASSKDTHIGAEQYF TGTGCCAGCAGCAAAGATACCCATATTGGAGCCGAGCAGTACTTC
. TRBJ1-2 . TRBV5-4 CASSFGEFGGYTF TGTGCCAGCAGCTTCGGGGAGTTTGGTGGCTACACCTTC
. TRBJ2-2 few TRBV9 CASTPRQGDTGELFF TGTGCCAGCACTCCAAGACAAGGGGACACCGGGGAGCTGTTTTTT
TRBD1 TRBJ2-1 once TRBV27 CASSLLGTGGNEQFF TGTGCCAGCAGTTTATTAGGGACAGGGGGGAATGAGCAGTTCTTC
TRBD1 TRBJ1-2 . TRBV6-5 CASSRFQGAGYGYTF TGTGCCAGCAGTAGGTTTCAGGGGGCGGGATATGGCTACACCTTC
. TRBJ2-5 . TRBV18 CASSPQGWKIGQETQYF TGTGCCAGCTCACCTCAGGGCTGGAAAATAGGCCAAGAGACCCAGTACTTC
TRBD1 TRBJ2-5 once TRBV7-9 CASSLRRGTGEETQYF TGTGCCAGCAGCTTGCGCCGTGGGACAGGTGAAGAGACCCAGTACTTC
. TRBJ2-1 . TRBV27 CASSSRQARENEQFF TGTGCCAGCAGTTCCCGACAGGCGAGGGAGAATGAGCAGTTCTTC
TRBD1 TRBJ2-7 . TRBV12-5 CASGLGQGALNEQYF TGTGCTAGTGGTCTGGGACAGGGGGCGTTGAACGAGCAGTACTTC
TRBD1 TRBJ1-6 . TRBV19 CASNLRQGGSPLHF TGTGCCAGTAATCTTCGACAGGGCGGCTCACCCCTCCACTTT
TRBD1 TRBJ2-5 . TRBV7-2 CASSLSRGQGGETQYF TGTGCCAGCAGCCTTTCCCGGGGACAGGGAGGAGAGACCCAGTACTTC
. TRBJ1-1 few TRBV28 CASRTGSNTEAFF TGTGCCAGCAGGACCGGGAGTAACACTGAAGCTTTCTTT
TRBD2 TRBJ2-1 . TRBV14 CASSPYSGHNEQFF TGTGCCAGCAGCCCTTATAGCGGGCACAATGAGCAGTTCTTC
. TRBJ2-2 . TRBV7-2 CASLGNLRSGELFF TGTGCCAGCCTCGGGAATTTAAGAAGCGGGGAGCTGTTTTTT
TRBD1 TRBJ1-1 . TRBV7-2 CASSSRQGGTEAFF TGTGCCAGCAGCTCACGGCAGGGGGGCACTGAAGCTTTCTTT
. TRBJ2-7 . TRBV5-4 CASSPAGSYEQYF TGTGCCAGCAGCCCGGCGGGCTCCTACGAGCAGTACTTC
. TRBJ2-3 . TRBV5-5 CASSKLKTGASTDTQYF TGTGCCAGCAGCAAGCTTAAGACGGGAGCTAGCACAGATACGCAGTATTTT
TRBD2 TRBJ2-5 once TRBV7-9 CASSWRGATRTQYF TGTGCCAGCAGCTGGCGGGGGGCCACCCGGACCCAGTACTTC
TRBD1 TRBJ1-6 . TRBV7-8 CASSLRAQGASPLHF TGTGCCAGCAGCTTACGGGCACAGGGGGCCTCACCCCTCCACTTT
. TRBJ2-4 . TRBV5-1 CASSLEGTMGNSQYF TGCGCCAGCAGCTTGGAGGGGACAATGGGAAACAGTCAGTACTTC
TRBD2 TRBJ2-1 . TRBV4-3 CASSQDRGGYYNEQFF TGCGCCAGCAGCCAAGATCGGGGGGGTTACTACAATGAGCAGTTCTTC
. TRBJ1-5 . TRBV5-1 CASSLTGSPQPQHF TGCGCCAGCAGCTTGACAGGGTCCCCTCAGCCCCAGCATTTT
TRBD1 TRBJ2-1 few TRBV7-8 CASSSTGGYNEQFF TGTGCCAGCAGCTCGACAGGGGGCTACAATGAGCAGTTCTTC
. TRBJ2-6 . TRBV13 CASTPGPRLTNSGANVLTF TGTGCCAGCACCCCGGGTCCTCGGCTCACCAACTCTGGGGCCAACGTCCTGACTTTC
. TRBJ2-5 . TRBV7-9 CASSPRRGRAETQYF TGTGCCAGCAGCCCGAGGAGGGGGAGGGCAGAGACCCAGTACTTC
TRBD2 TRBJ2-3 . TRBV7-2 CASSLGAGPTDTQYF TGTGCCAGCAGCTTAGGAGCGGGGCCCACAGATACGCAGTATTTT
. TRBJ2-7 few TRBV10-3 CAISGVGLHYEQYF TGTGCCATCAGTGGGGTTGGACTGCACTACGAGCAGTACTTC
TRBD2 TRBJ2-7 . TRBV15 CATSRELLGSTSGASYEQYF TGTGCCACCAGCAGAGAGTTATTGGGATCGACTAGCGGAGCTTCCTACGAGCAGTACTTC
. TRBJ1-1 . TRBV7-9 CASTGGTANTEAFF TGTGCCAGCACCGGGGGGACGGCGAACACTGAAGCTTTCTTT
. TRBJ2-3 . TRBV14 CASSRYTDTQYF TGTGCCAGCAGCCGTTACACAGATACGCAGTATTTT
. TRBJ1-2 few TRBV7-9 CASSLGGYGYTF TGTGCCAGCAGCTTAGGAGGCTATGGCTACACCTTC
. TRBJ1-6 . TRBV5-4 CASSSSSYNSPLHF TGTGCCAGCAGCTCCAGCTCCTATAATTCACCCCTCCACTTT
TRBD1 TRBJ2-7 . TRBV4-1 CASSQGGGTGNYEQYF TGCGCCAGCAGCCAAGGAGGGGGGACAGGCAACTACGAGCAGTACTTC
TRBD2 TRBJ2-3 . TRBV27 CASSLSRIAGGSDTQYF TGTGCCAGCAGTTTATCGAGGATAGCGGGGGGGTCAGATACGCAGTATTTT
. TRBJ2-5 few TRBV7-9 CASSLMGPGETQYF TGTGCCAGCAGCTTGATGGGCCCTGGAGAGACCCAGTACTTC
. TRBJ2-5 . TRBV19 CASSIEGSETQYF TGTGCCAGTAGTATCGAGGGATCCGAGACCCAGTACTTC
. TRBJ1-5 few TRBV7-9 CSSSPRGGGSQPQHF TGTTCCAGCAGTCCCCGGGGAGGGGGGAGTCAGCCCCAGCATTTT
. TRBJ2-4 . TRBV5-1 CASSLVPDTNIQYF TGCGCCAGCAGCTTGGTCCCGGACACGAACATTCAGTACTTC
. TRBJ1-1 . TRBV21-1 CASSPSEPLRAEAFF TGTGCCAGCAGCCCCTCCGAGCCCTTGCGCGCTGAAGCTTTCTTT
TRBD1 TRBJ1-6 . TRBV19 CASSTPGTEDSPLHF TGTGCCAGTAGTACCCCCGGGACAGAGGATTCACCCCTCCACTTT
. TRBJ2-1 . TRBV21-1 CASSSRVPRDEQFF TGTGCCAGCAGCTCCCGGGTCCCACGGGATGAGCAGTTCTTC
TRBD2 TRBJ2-1 . TRBV7-2 CASSLIVAGPSPDEQFF TGTGCCAGCAGCTTAATTGTAGCGGGGCCCTCTCCCGATGAGCAGTTCTTC
TRBD1 TRBJ1-2 . TRBV13 CASSLEGQGSAGGYTF TGTGCCAGCAGCTTAGAGGGACAGGGTTCGGCAGGCGGCTACACCTTC
. TRBJ1-4 few TRBV18 CASSREGTNEKLFF TGTGCCAGCTCACGGGAGGGAACTAATGAAAAACTGTTTTTT
TRBD1 TRBJ1-1 . TRBV27 CASNLRGLGTEAFF TGTGCCAGCAATTTGAGGGGGCTCGGCACTGAAGCTTTCTTT
TRBD2 TRBJ2-3 . TRBV2 CASSDGSGRTDTQYF TGTGCCAGCAGTGATGGGAGCGGGAGGACAGATACGCAGTATTTT
TRBD1 TRBJ1-2 few TRBV27 CASSSGQGHGYTF TGTGCCAGCAGTTCCGGACAGGGTCACGGCTACACCTTC
. TRBJ2-5 . TRBV27 CATSVGGGRETQYF TGTGCCACCTCTGTTGGGGGGGGCCGAGAGACCCAGTACTTC
TRBD1 TRBJ2-1 . TRBV4-3 CASSQDGGQGEQFF TGCGCCAGCAGCCAAGACGGGGGACAGGGGGAGCAGTTCTTC
. TRBJ1-2 . TRBV9 CASTPGGAPGYTF TGTGCCAGCACGCCGGGAGGGGCGCCTGGCTACACCTTC